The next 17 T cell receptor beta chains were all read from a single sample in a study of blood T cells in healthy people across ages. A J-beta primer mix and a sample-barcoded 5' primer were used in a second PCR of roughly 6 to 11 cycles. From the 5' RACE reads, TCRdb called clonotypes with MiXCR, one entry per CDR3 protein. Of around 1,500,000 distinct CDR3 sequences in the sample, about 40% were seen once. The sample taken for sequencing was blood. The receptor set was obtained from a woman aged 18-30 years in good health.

The CDR3 region is CSAPPHGISGSRDTQYF. Written as DNA, the CDR3 is TGCAGTGCCCCTCCCCACGGGATAAGCGGGAGCAGGGATACGCAGTATTTT. The chain joins TRBV20-1 to TRBJ2-3, with 8 bases identical to TRBD2. CDR1 and CDR2 (germline): DFQATT, SNEGSKA (reference sequence). The length of the CDR3 is 17 residues. With V trimmed by 6 bases and J by 6 bases, 20 bases remained unmatched.

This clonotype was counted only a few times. The CDR3 is CASSSGTRYIYNEQFF. The CDR3 DNA is TGTGCCAGCAGTTCCGGGACCCGTTATATTTACAATGAGCAGTTCTTC. This chain links TRBV27 with TRBJ2-1; D may be TRBD1 or TRBD2 (5 bases each). Trimming removed 4 bases at V and 4 bases at J, with 17 bases between. CDR1 is MNHEY, CDR2 SMNVEV, per germline (reference sequence). The CDR3 has 16 residues.

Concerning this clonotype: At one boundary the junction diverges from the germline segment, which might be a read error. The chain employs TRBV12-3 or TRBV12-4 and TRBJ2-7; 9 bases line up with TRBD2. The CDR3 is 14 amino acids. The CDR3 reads CASSIAGASYEQYF. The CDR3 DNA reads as TGTGCCAGCAGTATAGCGGGAGCTTCCTACGAGCAGTACTTC.

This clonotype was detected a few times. CDR3 DNA: TGTGCCAGCAGCCAACCGGGACTCAGACTATACAATGAGCAGTTCTTC. Amino acid sequence: CASSQPGLRLYNEQFF. The chain has TRBV12-3 or TRBV12-4 and TRBJ2-1, with D perhaps TRBD2 (6 bases). The CDR3 runs to 16 residues. The ends were cut back, 6 bases at V and 4 bases at J, with 19 bases in the middle.

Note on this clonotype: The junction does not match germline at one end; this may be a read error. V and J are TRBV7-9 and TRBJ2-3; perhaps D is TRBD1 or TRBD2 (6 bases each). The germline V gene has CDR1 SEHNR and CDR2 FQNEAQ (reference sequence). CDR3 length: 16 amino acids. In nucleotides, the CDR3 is TGTACCAGCAGCACACTCCGGGGGCGGGTCACAGATACGCAGTATTTT. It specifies CTSSTLRGRVTDTQYF.

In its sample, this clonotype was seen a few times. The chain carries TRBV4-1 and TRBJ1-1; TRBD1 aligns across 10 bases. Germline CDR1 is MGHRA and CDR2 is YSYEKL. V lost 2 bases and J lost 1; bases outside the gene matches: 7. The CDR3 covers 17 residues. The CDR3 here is CASSQYRDRGGNTEAFF. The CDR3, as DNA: TGCGCCAGCAGCCAATATCGGGACAGGGGAGGGAACACTGAAGCTTTCTTT.

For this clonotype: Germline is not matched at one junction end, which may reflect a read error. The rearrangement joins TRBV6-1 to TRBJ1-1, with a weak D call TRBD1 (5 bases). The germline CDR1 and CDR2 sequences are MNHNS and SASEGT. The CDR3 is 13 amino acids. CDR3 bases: TGTGCCAGCAGTAAGACAGTTAACAGTGAAGCTTTCTTT. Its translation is CASSKTVNSEAFF.

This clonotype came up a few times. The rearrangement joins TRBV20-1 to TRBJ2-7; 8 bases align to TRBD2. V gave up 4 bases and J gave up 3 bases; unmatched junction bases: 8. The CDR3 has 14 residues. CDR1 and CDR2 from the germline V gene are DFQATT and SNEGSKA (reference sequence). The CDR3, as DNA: TGCAGTGCTACGGCAGCGGGAGTCCTCTACGAGCAGTACTTC. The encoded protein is CSATAAGVLYEQYF.

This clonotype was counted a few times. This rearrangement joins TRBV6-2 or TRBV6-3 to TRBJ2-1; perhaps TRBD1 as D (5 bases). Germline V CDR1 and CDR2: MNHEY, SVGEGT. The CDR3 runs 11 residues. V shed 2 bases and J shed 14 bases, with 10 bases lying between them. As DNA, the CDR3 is TGTGCCAGCAGTTACCAGGGTGGGGAGTTCTTC. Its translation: CASSYQGGEFF.

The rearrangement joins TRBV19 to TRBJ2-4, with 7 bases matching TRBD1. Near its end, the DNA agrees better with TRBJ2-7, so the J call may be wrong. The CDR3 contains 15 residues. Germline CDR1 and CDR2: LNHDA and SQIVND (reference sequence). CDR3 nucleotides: TGTGCCAGTAGTATCCCAGGGGGACAACCATACGAGCAGTACTTC. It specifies CASSIPGGQPYEQYF.

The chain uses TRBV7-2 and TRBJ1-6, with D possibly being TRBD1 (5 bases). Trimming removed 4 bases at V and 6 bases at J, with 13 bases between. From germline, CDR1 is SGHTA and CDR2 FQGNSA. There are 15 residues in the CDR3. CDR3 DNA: TGTGCCAGCAGCTGTCCGACAGTTTTTAATTCACCCCTCCACTTT. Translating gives CASSCPTVFNSPLHF.

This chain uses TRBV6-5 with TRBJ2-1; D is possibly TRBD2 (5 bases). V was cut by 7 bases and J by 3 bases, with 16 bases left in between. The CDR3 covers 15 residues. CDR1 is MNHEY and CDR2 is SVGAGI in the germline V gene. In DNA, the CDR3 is TGTGCCAGCAATTCCGTCTCTAGCTTCTACAATGAGCAGTTCTTC. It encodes CASNSVSSFYNEQFF.

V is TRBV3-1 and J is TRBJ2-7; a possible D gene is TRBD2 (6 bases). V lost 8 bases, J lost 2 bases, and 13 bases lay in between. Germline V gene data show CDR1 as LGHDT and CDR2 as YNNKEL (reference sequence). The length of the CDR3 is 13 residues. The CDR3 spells CASSRRGTYEQYF. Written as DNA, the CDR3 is TGTGCCAGCTCACGGCGGGGAACCTACGAGCAGTACTTC.

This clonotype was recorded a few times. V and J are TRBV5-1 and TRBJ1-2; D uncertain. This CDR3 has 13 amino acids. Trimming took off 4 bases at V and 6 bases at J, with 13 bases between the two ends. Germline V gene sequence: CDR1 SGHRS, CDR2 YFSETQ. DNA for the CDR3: TGCGCCAGCAGCCCCCCAGGAGTCAATGGCTACACCTTC. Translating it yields CASSPPGVNGYTF. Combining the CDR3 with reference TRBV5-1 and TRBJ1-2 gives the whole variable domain KAGVTQTPRYLIKTRGQQVTLSCSPISGHRSVSWYQQTPGQGLQFLFEYFSETQRNKGNFPGRFSGRQFSNSRSEMNVSTLELGDSALYLCASSPPGVNGYTFGSGTRLTVV.

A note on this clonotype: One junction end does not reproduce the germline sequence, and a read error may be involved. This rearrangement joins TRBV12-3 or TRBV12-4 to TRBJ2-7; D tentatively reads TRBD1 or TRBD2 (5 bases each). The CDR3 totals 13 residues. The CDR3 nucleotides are TGTGCCAGCAGTTTAAGGCAGTCCGGGACCCAGCACTTC. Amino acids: CASSLRQSGTQHF.

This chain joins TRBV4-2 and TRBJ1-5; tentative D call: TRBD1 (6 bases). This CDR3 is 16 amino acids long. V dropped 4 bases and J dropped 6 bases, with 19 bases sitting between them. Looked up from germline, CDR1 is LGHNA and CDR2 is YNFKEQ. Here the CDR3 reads CASSPSMTGAGQPQHF. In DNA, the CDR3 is TGTGCCAGCAGCCCCTCTATGACGGGGGCGGGTCAGCCCCAGCATTTT.

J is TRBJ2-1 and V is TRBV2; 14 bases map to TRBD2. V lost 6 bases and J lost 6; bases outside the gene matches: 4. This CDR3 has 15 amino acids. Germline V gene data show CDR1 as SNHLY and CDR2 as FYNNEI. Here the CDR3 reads CASREGLAGANEQFF. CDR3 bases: TGTGCCAGCAGGGAGGGACTAGCGGGAGCCAATGAGCAGTTCTTC. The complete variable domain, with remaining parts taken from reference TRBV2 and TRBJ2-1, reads EPEVTQTPSHQVTQMGQEVILRCVPISNHLYFYWYRQILGQKVEFLVSFYNNEISEKSEIFDDQFSVERPDGSNFTLKIRSTKLEDSAMYFCASREGLAGANEQFFGPGTRLTVL.